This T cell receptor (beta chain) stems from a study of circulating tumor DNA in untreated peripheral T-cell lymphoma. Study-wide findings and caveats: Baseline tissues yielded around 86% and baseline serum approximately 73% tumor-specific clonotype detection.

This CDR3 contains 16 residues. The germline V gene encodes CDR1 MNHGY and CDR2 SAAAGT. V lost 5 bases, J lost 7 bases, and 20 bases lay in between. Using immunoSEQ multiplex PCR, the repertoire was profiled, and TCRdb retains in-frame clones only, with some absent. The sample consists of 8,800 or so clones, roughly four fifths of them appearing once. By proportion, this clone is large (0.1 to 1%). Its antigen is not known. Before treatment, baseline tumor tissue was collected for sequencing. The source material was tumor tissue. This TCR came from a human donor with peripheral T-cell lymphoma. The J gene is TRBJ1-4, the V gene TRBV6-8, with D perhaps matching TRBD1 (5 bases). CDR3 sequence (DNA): TGTGCCAGCAGTCCGATACGACCAGGGATGCGTGAAAAACTGTTTTTT. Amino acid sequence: CASSPIRPGMREKLFF.